These 10 T cell receptor beta chains were sequenced from one sample in a study of OX40 agonist ivuxolimab in advanced cancers. Produced via immunoSEQ multiplex PCR; TCRdb's table is partial and in-frame only. The sample has about 80,000 clones, 90% seen once. The sample consisted of CD4+ or CD8+ T cells sorted from blood, taken in a trial of the OX40 agonist ivuxolimab. The source of these receptors is an adult with an advanced solid tumor such as melanoma, head and neck, liver or kidney cancer.

The chain couples TRBV28 to TRBJ2-3; D call uncertain. The CDR3 totals 13 residues. Trimming took 5 bases from V and 3 from J, leaving 9 bases between them. Germline CDR1 is MDHEN and CDR2 is SYDVKM. CDR3 region: CASSPPATDTQYF. For the CDR3, the DNA is TGTGCCAGCAGTCCCCCAGCGACAGATACGCAGTATTTT.

This chain links TRBV29-1 with TRBJ1-1; a possible D gene is TRBD1 (5 bases). CDR3 length: 11 residues. Trimming shortened V by 4 bases and J by 6 bases, and 9 bases separated the two germline ends. In germline, CDR1 is SQVTM, CDR2 ANQGSEA. This chain's CDR3 is CSVVWDPEAFF. The CDR3 nucleotides are TGCAGCGTTGTATGGGACCCTGAAGCTTTCTTT.

This sequence joins TRBV4-2 and TRBJ2-7; a weak D match, TRBD2 (5 bases). V dropped 4 bases and J dropped 2 bases, with 9 bases sitting between them. Germline V gene lookup returns CDR1 LGHNA and CDR2 YNFKEQ. CDR3 length equals 13 residues. Here the CDR3 reads CASSRTGAYEQYF. CDR3 nucleotide sequence: TGTGCCAGCAGCCGAACCGGGGCCTACGAGCAGTACTTC.

The chain combines TRBV2 with TRBJ2-1; 10 nucleotides align to TRBD2. The germline V gene has CDR1 SNHLY and CDR2 FYNNEI. This CDR3 is built from 15 residues. V was clipped by 5 bases and J by 1 base; unmatched bases: 2. The CDR3: CASSSSGSSYNEQFF. The CDR3 DNA sequence: TGTGCCAGCAGTTCTAGCGGGAGTTCCTACAATGAGCAGTTCTTC.

The CDR3, as DNA: TGTGCCAGCAGTTCCCCCGGACAGGGGGTTGGCTACACCTTC. Its translation: CASSSPGQGVGYTF. The rearrangement links TRBV28 to TRBJ1-2; 10 bases fit TRBD1. The trim removed 4 bases at V and 7 bases at J, leaving 6 bases unmatched. The CDR3 has 14 residues. Germline-derived CDR1 and CDR2 are MDHEN and SYDVKM.

The chain couples TRBV4-1 to TRBJ1-3; 7 nucleotides line up with TRBD1. Germline V gene sequence: CDR1 MGHRA, CDR2 YSYEKL. Trimming at V came to 1 base and at J to 4 bases, leaving 10 bases not matched to a gene. The CDR3 extends over 17 amino acids. The CDR3 DNA reads as TGCGCCAGCAGCCAAGGACAGGGCCCATCAGCCGGAAACACCATATATTTT. Protein product: CASSQGQGPSAGNTIYF.

V gene TRBV6-6 combines with J gene TRBJ2-3; 10 nucleotides agree with TRBD1. The CDR3 loop spans 16 amino acids. Germline V gene sequence: CDR1 MNHNY, CDR2 SVGAGI (reference sequence). Trimming removed 7 bases from V and 3 bases from J; junction bases left unmatched: 10. The CDR3 DNA reads TGTGCCAGCACCCGTACGGGACAGGGGAGAACAGATACGCAGTATTTT. Its protein is CASTRTGQGRTDTQYF.

The CDR3 region is CASSLAPTMAIRGYTF. The CDR3 nucleotides are TGTGCCAGCAGCTTGGCACCAACTATGGCTATTCGAGGCTACACCTTC. The chain uses TRBV5-8 and TRBJ1-2; D is unclear. CDR3 length: 16 amino acids. Germline V gene sequence: CDR1 SGHTS, CDR2 YDEGEE. Trimming shortened V by 0 bases and J by 8 bases, and 20 bases separated the two germline ends.

This chain uses TRBV11-3 with TRBJ2-5, with unresolved D. The CDR3 is 14 amino acids. The germline V gene encodes CDR1 SGHNT and CDR2 YENEEA. The CDR3 protein is CATSLAGYGETQYF. The CDR3 bases are TGTGCTACCTCCTTGGCTGGGTACGGAGAGACCCAGTACTTC.

This chain uses TRBV15 with TRBJ2-1, with D maybe TRBD1 (6 bases). There are 13 residues in the CDR3. Germline CDR1 is LNHNV and CDR2 is YYDKDF (reference sequence). Trimming took 5 bases from V and 4 from J, leaving 9 bases between them. This CDR3 is CATSGQRYNEQFF. The CDR3 DNA is TGTGCCACCAGCGGACAGAGATACAATGAGCAGTTCTTC. The whole variable domain, filled in from reference TRBV15 and TRBJ2-1, reads DAMVIQNPRYQVTQFGKPVTLSCSQTLNHNVMYWYQQKSSQAPKLLFHYYDKDFNNEADTPDNFQSRRPNTSFCFLDIRSPGLGDTAMYLCATSGQRYNEQFFGPGTRLTVL.